This paragraph reports one T cell receptor (beta chain). What this receptor recognizes is not known. The record has no base qualities; no much larger clone is one base away. Only healthy Caucasian donors were included. The twin cohort comprised three pairs of female monozygotic twins, all aged roughly 18 to 29 years. Peripheral blood mononuclear cells were the source from which RNA for the TCR libraries was isolated. The library was obtained by 5' RACE. These reads were obtained on an Illumina HiSeq 2000. Template switching added a universal primer binding site, and the final cDNA carried a unique molecular identifier that allowed TCR cDNA molecules to be counted accurately. Specific primers in the conserved constant-segment region were used to synthesize first-strand cDNA for the TCR alpha and beta chains. To control for contamination, every cDNA library was double barcoded, receiving both a SMART-Mk sample barcode and Illumina barcodes. Two successive PCR steps introduced TruSeq adapter sequences along with Illumina sample barcodes. The Illumina HiSeq platform was used with custom primers to sequence TCR alpha and beta cDNA libraries. Per the original workflow: Unique molecular identifiers were extracted from raw reads with MiGEC, and CDR3 positions were determined with MiXCR. Recombination models were inferred per individual with the repgenHMM and IGoR tools using an EM algorithm. Shared clonotypes were analyzed with the tcR package in R, and sharing was normalized by the product of cloneset sizes. Out-of-frame nonproductive sequences were analyzed to study raw recombination free of thymic and clonal selection effects. Using fastp at Q25 and MiXCR, TCRdb reprocessed the public reads and kept productive beta chains. Rows with a matching CDR3 protein are joined into one entry that keeps the most common DNA and genes. What appears here as the V and J calls and clone size reflects TCRdb's work, not the paper's. The sample includes 750,000 to 950,000 distinct CDR3 sequences, with roughly 12% observed a single time. The ten top clones hold roughly 1.6% of the sample.

This specimen comes from a study of identical twins (dated by TCRdb to the mid-2010s). Study-level background: To test whether fetal clonotypes persist, the study used deep sequencing on TCR alpha and beta repertoires from monozygotic twins, unrelated adults of various ages, and cord blood. To rule out contamination, replicate twin experiments were performed at different times with different library preparation protocols. Study-level results and caveats: Compared with coincidental sharing between unrelated individuals, an excess of low generation-probability sequences was observed among out-of-frame TCR alpha sequences shared between twins. Out-of-frame TCR alpha sharing in monozygotic twins was systematically underestimated by recombination models, whereas sharing between unrelated individuals was in agreement with the recombination models. Invariant T cells such as MAIT and iNKT could partly confound zero-insertion analyses, though diverse VJ usage argued against this for most clonotypes. The excess sharing between twins in beta out-of-frame sequences was weaker because fewer shared sequences reduced the signal-to-noise ratio. Abundant cord blood beta clonotypes carried fewer insertions; young adult naive repertoires showed a weaker similar trend, while memory repertoires showed none. Conclusions relied on cross-sectional statistical analysis, since the same donors could not be followed over many years.

Trimming accounts for 7 bases at V and 0 bases at J, while the number of junction bases matched to no gene is 13. The CDR3, cysteine through phenylalanine, is 18 amino acids long. Only the CDR3 part of the read is kept: 54 bases, read in frame from the first base. Separately, the same data were catalogued under a study of yellow fever vaccine responses in identical twins. The second paper states: The T cell response to vaccination in identical twins was reported by the authors to appear partly convergent and partly personalized. In identical twins, the study followed T cell clones that responded to the vaccine with precision.

The V gene is TRBV12-3 or TRBV12-4 and the J gene is TRBJ2-1; the junction holds 9 bases that match TRBD1. The sequence came from a woman aged 18-30 years in good health. The sequencing sample was made of PBMCs. The DNA is as follows: TGTGCCAGCATCAGGGGACAGGGAGTCGGCAGCTCCTACAATGAGCAGTTCTTC. Its protein product is CASIRGQGVGSSYNEQFF.